The clone carrying this T cell receptor (beta chain) was seen more than once but under ten times. This specimen belongs to a study of blood T cell repertoires in COVID-19. Study-wide context: There were acute and convalescent COVID-19 samples, and they came from the United States, Italy and Spain. PBMCs, B-cell-depleted T cells, or T cells provided the cDNA or gDNA that made up the material.

Germline V gene sequence: CDR1 MNHEY, CDR2 SVGAGI. CDR3 size: 14 residues. The ends lost 6 bases at V and 0 bases at J; junction bases unmatched: 2. Produced via immunoSEQ multiplex PCR; TCRdb's table is partial and in-frame only. The sample shows about 180,000 clones, about 79% of them seen only once. The clonotype originates from a woman between 65 and 79 years old with acute or convalescent COVID-19. V and J are TRBV6-5 and TRBJ2-3, with 8 bases identical to TRBD1. Source material: peripheral blood. DNA for the CDR3: TGTGCCAGCAGCGACAGGGGTAGCACAGATACGCAGTATTTT. As protein: CASSDRGSTDTQYF.